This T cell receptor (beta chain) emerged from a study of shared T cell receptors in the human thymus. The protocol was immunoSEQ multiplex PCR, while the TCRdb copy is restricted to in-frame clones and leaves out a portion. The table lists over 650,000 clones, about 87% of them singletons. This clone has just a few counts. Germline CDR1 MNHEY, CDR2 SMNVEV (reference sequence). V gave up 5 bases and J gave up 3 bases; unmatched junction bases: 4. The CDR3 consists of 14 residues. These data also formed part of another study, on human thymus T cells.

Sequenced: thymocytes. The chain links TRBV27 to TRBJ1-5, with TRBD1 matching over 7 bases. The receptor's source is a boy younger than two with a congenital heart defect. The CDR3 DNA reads TGTGCCAGCAGTGGGGACAGACACAATCAGCCCCAGCATTTT. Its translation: CASSGDRHNQPQHF.